These 25 T cell receptor beta chains originate from one sample sequenced in a study of HIV-infected patients and healthy controls. Approximately 500 ng RNA was reverse transcribed with alpha and beta constant-region primers. Alpha and beta chain libraries were made separately by chain-specific third strand synthesis with multiplexing indices. TCRdb independently ran MiXCR on the 5' RACE reads; one entry per CDR3 protein. The sample has over 8,000 distinct CDR3 sequences; more than 9% are singletons. All unsorted peripheral T cells were captured because whole blood was used without fractionation. This specimen was blood, taken before antiretroviral therapy. Every receptor here comes from an adult with HIV infection.

This clonotype has a count of ten or more. The rearrangement joins TRBV4-2 to TRBJ2-1; D is uncertain. In germline, CDR1 is LGHNA, CDR2 YNFKEQ. Trimming stripped 0 bases from V and 0 bases from J, with 9 bases between. The CDR3 totals 16 residues. DNA of the CDR3: TGTGCCAGCAGCCAAGATGGGCATCTCTCCTACAATGAGCAGTTCTTC. Amino acid sequence: CASSQDGHLSYNEQFF.

This chain's CDR3 is CASSDGNTGELFF. Here the CDR3 DNA reads TGTGCCAGCTCGGACGGGAACACCGGGGAGCTGTTTTTT. The chain joins TRBV18 to TRBJ2-2; D call uncertain. With 6 bases removed from V and 1 base from J, the gap between germline ends came to 6 bases. The CDR3 loop spans 13 amino acids. Germline loops: CDR1 KGHSH, CDR2 LQKENI.

This clonotype was observed at least ten times. The chain carries TRBV19 and TRBJ2-7, with a possible D match to TRBD1 (6 bases). There are 16 residues in the CDR3. Germline V CDR1 and CDR2: LNHDA, SQIVND (reference sequence). Deletions cut 5 bases from V and 0 bases from J, with 17 bases between. In DNA form, the CDR3 reads TGTGCCAGTAGTCGAGAGTTGGACAGCCCCTCCTACGAGCAGTACTTC. It yields the protein CASSRELDSPSYEQYF.

This clonotype came up many times. The chain combines TRBV18 with TRBJ2-7, with a possible D match to TRBD2 (5 bases). With 2 bases removed from V and 7 bases from J, the gap between germline ends came to 12 bases. Per germline, CDR1 KGHSH and CDR2 LQKENI. This CDR3 has 13 residues. In DNA, the CDR3 is TGTGCCAGCTCACCAGCCAGGTCGGGGGAGCAGTACTTC. Its protein product is CASSPARSGEQYF. The variable domain in full, with the rest retrieved from reference TRBV18 and TRBJ2-7, is NAGVMQNPRHLVRRRGQEARLRCSPMKGHSHVYWYRQLPEEGLKFMVYLQKENIIDESGMPKERFSAEFPKEGPSILRIQQVVRGDSAAYFCASSPARSGEQYFGPGTRLTVT.

The table lists this clonotype with many counts. The chain joins TRBV12-3 or TRBV12-4 to TRBJ2-1, with 10 bases aligning to TRBD1. Trimming took 7 bases from V and 7 from J; bases not matched to a gene: 16. The CDR3 runs 17 residues. DNA for the CDR3: TGTGCCAGCAACCCACCCCTCGGACAGGGGGGTTTGAATGAGCAGTTCTTC. Amino acid sequence: CASNPPLGQGGLNEQFF.

The V and J genes are TRBV7-8 and TRBJ2-3; 12 bases are shared with TRBD2. V lost 4 bases and J lost 0; bases outside the gene matches: 17. In germline, CDR1 is SGHVS, CDR2 FQNEAQ. The CDR3 runs 21 residues. DNA of the CDR3: TGTGCCAGCAGCTCACCGGCCGGGACTAGCGGGTTTACGACGAGCACAGATACGCAGTATTTT. Amino acids: CASSSPAGTSGFTTSTDTQYF.

In this sample, this clonotype turned up a few times. The chain couples TRBV19 to TRBJ2-1; D is unresolved. There are 12 residues in the CDR3. Trimming stripped 4 bases from V and 8 bases from J, with 9 bases between. Per germline, CDR1 LNHDA and CDR2 SQIVND (reference sequence). The CDR3 DNA sequence: TGTGCCAGTAGTAATTACGGCCATGAGCAGTTCTTC. This encodes CASSNYGHEQFF. Using reference TRBV19 and TRBJ2-1 for the parts outside the CDR3, the full variable domain is DGGITQSPKYLFRKEGQNVTLSCEQNLNHDAMYWYRQDPGQGLRLIYYSQIVNDFQKGDIAEGYSVSREKKESFPLTVTSAQKNPTAFYLCASSNYGHEQFFGPGTRLTVL.

This clonotype is categorized as medium-sized. The chain has TRBV11-2 and TRBJ2-3; D remains ambiguous. Trimming took 2 bases from V and 4 from J, leaving 7 bases between them. Germline V gives CDR1 SGHAT, CDR2 FQNNGV. This CDR3 contains 13 residues. CDR3 DNA sequence: TGTGCCAGCAGCTTAACGTGGTCAGATACGCAGTATTTT. Protein: CASSLTWSDTQYF.

This clonotype was detected ten times or more. CDR3 nucleotide sequence: TGCGCCAGCAGCCAAAGTCCCTCTGCGGGAGATGTAGATACGCAGTATTTT. It yields the protein CASSQSPSAGDVDTQYF. The J gene is TRBJ2-3, the V gene TRBV4-3; 7 bases line up with TRBD2. The trim removed 2 bases at V and 5 bases at J, leaving 13 bases unmatched. The CDR3 has 17 residues. CDR1 is LGHNA, CDR2 YSLEER, per germline.

In its sample, this clonotype was seen many times. The chain couples TRBV7-9 to TRBJ1-6, with a possible D match to TRBD1 (5 bases). Per the germline V gene, CDR1 is SEHNR and CDR2 is FQNEAQ (reference sequence). The length of the CDR3 is 15 residues. V was cut by 0 bases and J by 7 bases, with 10 bases left in between. CDR3 sequence reads: CASSLAWDLNSPLHF. The CDR3 nucleotides are TGTGCCAGCAGCTTAGCCTGGGACCTGAATTCACCCCTCCACTTT. The entire variable domain, with the rest obtained from reference TRBV7-9 and TRBJ1-6, is as follows: DTGVSQNPRHKITKRGQNVTFRCDPISEHNRLYWYRQTLGQGPEFLTYFQNEAQLEKSRLLSDRFSAERPKGSFSTLEIQRTEQGDSAMYLCASSLAWDLNSPLHFGNGTRLTVT.

This clonotype was recorded many times. The gene calls are TRBV19 and TRBJ2-1, with no clear D. The germline CDR1 and CDR2 sequences are LNHDA and SQIVND (reference sequence). This CDR3 is built from 12 residues. Trimming removed 7 bases at V and 9 bases at J, with 13 bases between. The CDR3 sequence is CASTPNNGEQFF. DNA for the CDR3: TGTGCCAGTACCCCCAATAACGGTGAGCAGTTCTTC.

V usage is TRBV20-1 and J usage is TRBJ2-7; 13 bases align to TRBD2. J lost 6 bases, V lost 0 bases, and 17 bases had no gene match. This CDR3 contains 19 residues. CDR1 and CDR2 from the germline V gene are DFQATT and SNEGSKA (reference sequence). CDR3: CSARDPWTSGGPLMGEQYF. The CDR3 nucleotides are TGCAGTGCTAGAGATCCCTGGACTAGCGGGGGCCCCCTTATGGGCGAGCAGTACTTC.

This clonotype was counted ten times or more. The J gene is TRBJ2-3, the V gene TRBV24-1, with 7 positions matching TRBD1. Germline-derived CDR1 and CDR2 are KGHDR and SFDVKD. The CDR3 has 15 amino acids. The V segment lost 1 base and the J segment 4 bases; nucleotides outside the gene matches: 4. CDR3 nucleotides: TGTGCCACCAGTGATTTACGAACAGGGGCAGATACGCAGTATTTT. Translating gives CATSDLRTGADTQYF.

This clonotype has a count of ten or more. The chain couples TRBV6-5 to TRBJ2-7, with 12 bases identical to TRBD2. Germline V CDR1 and CDR2: MNHEY, SVGAGI. The CDR3 length is 19 residues. With 0 bases clipped from V and 4 bases from J, the junction kept 13 bases outside the gene matches. This CDR3 is CASSYSGLAGGPGLYEQYF. CDR3 in DNA: TGTGCCAGCAGTTACTCAGGCCTAGCGGGAGGGCCTGGTTTGTACGAGCAGTACTTC.

In this sample, this clonotype is medium-sized (0.01 to 0.1%). The chain employs TRBV12-3 or TRBV12-4 and TRBJ2-1; TRBD1 agrees at 7 bases. The CDR3 totals 15 residues. Trimming at V came to 5 bases and at J to 1 base, leaving 5 bases not matched to a gene. CDR3 DNA: TGTGCCAGCAGTCTTGGACAGGTGTCCTACAATGAGCAGTTCTTC. It is translated as CASSLGQVSYNEQFF.

This clonotype occurred once. V and J are TRBV20-1 and TRBJ1-5; D may be TRBD1 (6 bases). The V and J ends lost 6 bases and 4 bases respectively, with 16 bases between them. The CDR3 totals 14 residues. Germline assignment: CDR1 DFQATT and CDR2 SNEGSKA (reference sequence). CDR3 nucleotide sequence: TGCAGTGCAAAAAGGACAGCTACTAATCAGCCCCAGCATTTT. It translates to CSAKRTATNQPQHF.

The sample holds many counts of this clonotype. This chain's CDR3 is CASSEGIRFTDTQYF. The CDR3 DNA reads TGTGCCAGCAGTGAAGGAATCCGGTTCACAGATACGCAGTATTTT. This sequence joins TRBV25-1 and TRBJ2-3; D gene uncertain. The V gene lost 2 bases and the J gene lost 2 bases, with 11 bases spanning the gap. CDR1 MGHDK and CDR2 SYGVNS come from the germline V gene. This CDR3 has 15 amino acids.

The rearrangement uses TRBV20-1 and TRBJ2-1; perhaps TRBD1 as D (6 bases). The CDR3 extends over 15 amino acids. Looked up from germline, CDR1 is DFQATT and CDR2 is SNEGSKA (reference sequence). V dropped 5 bases and J dropped 0 bases, with 14 bases sitting between them. CDR3 region: CSASTGSHSYNEQFF. The CDR3 region has the DNA TGCAGTGCTTCGACAGGTTCCCACTCCTACAATGAGCAGTTCTTC.

This clonotype is medium-sized by share. This chain links TRBV9 with TRBJ2-3; 12 bases fit TRBD2. CDR3 length: 16 amino acids. Trimming cost V 4 bases and J 0 bases; bases outside gene matches: 3. The germline gives CDR1 SGDLS, CDR2 YYNGEE. This CDR3 reads CASSLAGGVSTDTQYF. The CDR3 DNA reads as TGTGCCAGCAGCCTAGCGGGAGGGGTAAGCACAGATACGCAGTATTTT.

The chain joins TRBV7-2 to TRBJ2-6; D gene unclear. This CDR3 spans 16 amino acids. Germline V gene sequence: CDR1 SGHTA, CDR2 FQGNSA. V was shortened by 3 bases and J by 0 bases, with 9 bases between the two germline ends. The CDR3 DNA reads as TGTGCCAGCAGCTTGGCCGAGGTCTCTGGGGCCAACGTCCTGACTTTC. It is translated as CASSLAEVSGANVLTF.

Ten or more counts support this clonotype. The rearrangement links TRBV4-3 to TRBJ2-3; 7 bases align to TRBD1. Germline V CDR1 and CDR2: LGHNA, YSLEER. V gave up 0 bases and J gave up 4 bases; unmatched junction bases: 4. This CDR3 is 15 amino acids long. The CDR3 is CASSQDVTGADTQYF. In DNA form, the CDR3 reads TGCGCCAGCAGCCAAGATGTCACAGGGGCAGATACGCAGTATTTT.

This clonotype was detected only a few times. This sequence joins TRBV28 and TRBJ2-3; TRBD1 matches at 10 bases. This CDR3 contains 15 residues. CDR1 and CDR2 from the germline V gene are MDHEN and SYDVKM. V lost 5 bases, J lost 5 bases, and 7 bases stayed unmatched. The CDR3 nucleotides read TGTGCCAGCAGTCTACCGGACAGGGGGATAGATACGCAGTATTTT. This codes for CASSLPDRGIDTQYF.

This clonotype was detected many times. The chain carries TRBV13 and TRBJ2-5; 9 positions match TRBD2. This CDR3 has 15 residues. The ends lost 4 bases at V and 4 bases at J; junction bases unmatched: 7. Per the germline V gene, CDR1 is PRHDT and CDR2 is FYEKMQ (reference sequence). The CDR3 DNA is TGTGCCAGCAGCTCCCTAGCGGGGCCAGGAGAGACCCAGTACTTC. This encodes CASSSLAGPGETQYF.

This clonotype occurred many times. The chain carries TRBV28 and TRBJ2-5; weak D call: TRBD1 (6 bases). Trimming left V 6 bases short and J 5 bases short, with 19 bases between. CDR3 size: 15 residues. Germline V gene sequence: CDR1 MDHEN, CDR2 SYDVKM. CDR3 amino acids: CASRVQGRARETQYF. DNA for the CDR3: TGTGCCAGCAGAGTCCAGGGGAGAGCACGGGAGACCCAGTACTTC. The full variable domain, with the rest looked up from reference TRBV28 and TRBJ2-5, is DVKVTQSSRYLVKRTGEKVFLECVQDMDHENMFWYRQDPGLGLRLIYFSYDVKMKEKGDIPEGYSVSREKKERFSLILESASTNQTSMYLCASRVQGRARETQYFGPGTRLLVL.

This clonotype was picked up many times. V is TRBV25-1 and J is TRBJ1-2; possibly TRBD1 for D (6 bases). Germline values: CDR1 MGHDK, CDR2 SYGVNS. V gave up 2 bases and J gave up 4 bases, with 29 bases separating them. This CDR3 region has 20 residues. The CDR3, as DNA: TGTGCCAGCAGTGAAAGGTATTGGGGGGCGAACAGACAGAGACTCTATGGCTACACCTTC. This gives the protein CASSERYWGANRQRLYGYTF.